This entry concerns a single T cell receptor beta chain. Sample treatment: over 15 received Ad26.COV2.S at low or high dose, single or two shots; a few received placebo; per-sample allocation not given. Material that was analyzed had been drawn on day 63 after the first vaccine or placebo injection. This sample is part of a study of Ad26.COV2.S vaccination and SARS-CoV-2 variants. TCRdb's table, derived via immunoSEQ multiplex PCR, lists solely in-frame clones and lacks some. This table has hundreds of thousands of clones, about 89% appearing once. J lost 2 bases, V lost 4 bases, and 5 bases had no gene match. The germline V gene has CDR1 MNHEY and CDR2 SVGEGT. There are 15 residues in the CDR3.

The input for sequencing was peripheral blood, taken in a trial of Ad26.COV2.S vaccine versus placebo. The chain uses TRBV6-2 or TRBV6-3 and TRBJ2-3; TRBD2 aligns across 8 bases. The sequence was obtained from a person between 18 and 65 years old who received the Ad26.COV2.S COVID-19 vaccine or a placebo. The CDR3 loop is CASSSLAEYTDTQYF. The CDR3 bases are TGTGCCAGCAGTTCACTAGCGGAGTACACAGATACGCAGTATTTT.